This T cell receptor beta chain was profiled in a study of technical replicates of blood from a few donors. CDR3 size: 12 residues. Unmatched junction bases numbered 2, after V lost 2 bases and J lost 8 bases. CDR1 is MNHEY and CDR2 is SVGAGI in the germline V gene. The assay was immunoSEQ multiplex PCR, and TCRdb's table has in-frame clones only and misses some. The sample yields about 93,000 clones, approximately 95% seen once. The chain has TRBV6-5 and TRBJ2-7, with 8 bases matching TRBD2. Sequenced input: T cells isolated from PBMCs. This TCR derives from a human donor in good health. CDR3 loop: CASSYRGGKQYF. The CDR3 DNA sequence: TGTGCCAGCAGTTACCGCGGGGGGAAGCAGTACTTC.